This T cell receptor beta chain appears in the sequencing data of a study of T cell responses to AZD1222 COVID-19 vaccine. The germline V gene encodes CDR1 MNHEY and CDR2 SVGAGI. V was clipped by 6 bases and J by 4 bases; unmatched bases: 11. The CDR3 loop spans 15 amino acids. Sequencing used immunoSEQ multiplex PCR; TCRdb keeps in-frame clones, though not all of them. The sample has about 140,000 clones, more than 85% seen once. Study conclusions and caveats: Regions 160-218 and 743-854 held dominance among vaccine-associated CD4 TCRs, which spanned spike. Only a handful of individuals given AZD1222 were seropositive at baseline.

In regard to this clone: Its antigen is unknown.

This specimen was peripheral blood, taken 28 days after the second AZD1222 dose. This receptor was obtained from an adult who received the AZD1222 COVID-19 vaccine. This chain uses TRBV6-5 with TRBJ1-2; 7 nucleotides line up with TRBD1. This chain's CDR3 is CASSRGTEGSYGYTF. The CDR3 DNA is TGTGCCAGCAGCCGCGGGACAGAGGGGAGCTATGGCTACACCTTC.